The present TCR beta chain was sequenced within a study of shared clonotypes between healthy human individuals. Repertoires were generated with immunoSEQ multiplex PCR, while TCRdb's copy carries only in-frame clones and drops some. Seen here are about 990,000 clones, 75% to 85% observed once, and the top ten hold around 0.6%. The CDR3 length is 16 residues. V was pared by 0 bases and J by 3 bases, with 5 bases of the junction left unmatched. The germline V gene has CDR1 SGDLS and CDR2 YYNGEE. The chain links TRBV9 to TRBJ2-7; 11 bases agree with TRBD2. This sequence was found in a man between 18 and 29 years old in good health. Some clones in this sample may be carry-over from other donors' samples. The sequencing sample was made of memory CD4+ T cells from PBMCs. Sample subset: CD45RA-negative fraction. The CDR3 sequence is CASSVGLAGGGYEQYF. The CDR3 bases are TGTGCCAGCAGCGTAGGTCTAGCGGGAGGAGGCTACGAGCAGTACTTC.